A selection of T cell receptor beta chains follows, all from one sample in a study of OX40 agonist ivuxolimab in advanced cancers. Profiling relied on immunoSEQ multiplex PCR, and the TCRdb table lists in-frame clones only, not all of them. The data contain tens of thousands of clones, approximately 90% of them singletons. The specimen was CD4+ or CD8+ T cells sorted from blood, collected in a trial of the OX40 agonist ivuxolimab. These receptors were taken from an adult with an advanced solid tumor such as melanoma, head and neck, liver or kidney cancer. Both conserved end residues are part of each CDR3. Fields, in order: clone size, V gene, J gene, CDR3 length, D gene, CDR3 protein, CDR3 DNA. A D gene is named only where the DNA matches it firmly. Rows may omit the clone size; those that give it use once, few, many or a size class.

>.|TRBV7-9|TRBJ2-7|19|.
CASSFNRGSGTNISYEQYF
TGTGCCAGCAGCTTTAACAGGGGTAGCGGGACTAATATCTCCTACGAGCAGTACTTC
>.|TRBV6-1|TRBJ2-7|16|.
CASSEAAQGRPTEQYF
TGTGCCAGCAGTGAAGCGGCCCAGGGGCGACCCACCGAGCAGTACTTC
>.|TRBV5-1|TRBJ2-1|14|.
CASSFEGAAPGQFF
TGCGCCAGCAGCTTCGAAGGAGCGGCCCCGGGGCAGTTCTTC
>.|TRBV7-3|TRBJ1-2|16|.
CASSLVRHSSSEGYTF
TGTGCCAGCAGCTTAGTCAGGCACAGTTCATCGGAGGGCTACACCTTC
>.|TRBV2|TRBJ1-4|14|.
CASDSTATNEKLFF
TGTGCCAGTGACAGCACCGCAACTAATGAAAAACTGTTTTTT
>once|TRBV2|TRBJ1-5|18|TRBD1
CASSGDRENASPYQPQHF
TGTGCCAGCAGTGGGGACAGGGAAAATGCGTCTCCCTATCAGCCCCAGCATTTT
>.|TRBV19|TRBJ1-1|14|.
CASSLQGMNTEAFF
TGTGCCAGTAGTCTGCAGGGTATGAACACTGAAGCTTTCTTT
>.|TRBV6-5|TRBJ2-3|14|TRBD2
CASTKRGSTDTQYF
TGTGCCAGCACCAAGCGGGGAAGCACAGATACGCAGTATTTT
>once|TRBV27|TRBJ2-1|17|TRBD2
CASSYLELAGGRNEQFF
TGTGCCAGCAGTTATTTGGAGTTAGCGGGAGGGCGCAATGAGCAGTTCTTC
>.|TRBV15|TRBJ2-7|14|.
CATSRGRGSYEQYF
TGTGCCACCAGCAGGGGACGTGGCTCCTACGAGCAGTACTTC
>few|TRBV6-5|TRBJ2-1|16|.
CASSYTAGASYNEQFF
TGTGCCAGCAGTTACACCGCAGGGGCAAGCTACAATGAGCAGTTCTTC
>.|TRBV5-6|TRBJ2-1|15|.
CASSAALSSYNEQFF
TGTGCCAGCAGCGCCGCCTTGAGCTCCTACAATGAGCAGTTCTTC
>.|TRBV7-8|TRBJ1-1|14|.
CASSSGSMNTEAFF
TGTGCCAGCAGCTCTGGGTCCATGAACACTGAAGCTTTCTTT
>.|TRBV4-1|TRBJ1-5|15|.
CASSQAEDSNQPQHF
TGCGCCAGCAGCCAAGCGGAAGATAGCAATCAGCCCCAGCATTTT
>.|TRBV5-1|TRBJ2-3|15|.
CASSLEVQAADTQYF
TGCGCCAGCAGCTTGGAAGTCCAGGCGGCAGATACGCAGTATTTT
>.|TRBV13|TRBJ2-1|15|.
CASSLAPLGVAEQFF
TGTGCCAGCAGCTTAGCCCCTTTAGGGGTAGCGGAGCAGTTCTTC
>.|TRBV6-5|TRBJ2-2|14|TRBD2
CASSRGGGTGELFF
TGTGCCAGCAGCCGGGGGGGAGGTACCGGGGAGCTGTTTTTT
>.|TRBV28|TRBJ2-3|16|TRBD2
CASSNPAVAGANTQYF
TGTGCCAGCAGCAACCCCGCGGTAGCGGGAGCAAATACGCAGTATTTT
>.|TRBV7-2|TRBJ2-1|17|.
CASSKRTRHLIYNEQFF
TGTGCCAGCAGCAAAAGGACGCGACATCTAATCTACAATGAGCAGTTCTTC
>.|TRBV7-9|TRBJ1-3|17|.
CASSLDRRLASGNTIYF
TGTGCCAGCAGCTTAGACCGGAGGTTAGCCTCTGGAAACACCATATATTTT
>.|TRBV9|TRBJ2-2|15|.
CASSLDSANTGELFF
TGTGCCAGCAGCCTGGACAGCGCGAACACCGGGGAGCTGTTTTTT
>.|TRBV6-1|TRBJ2-7|10|.
CASMYNEQYF
TGTGCCAGCATGTATAATGAGCAGTACTTC
>.|TRBV11-3|TRBJ2-4|12|.
CASSGGENIQYF
TGTGCCAGCAGCGGGGGAGAGAACATTCAGTACTTC
>once|TRBV4-1|TRBJ1-5|14|.
CASSPQGLNQPQHF
TGCGCCAGCAGCCCACAGGGTTTGAATCAGCCCCAGCATTTT
>once|TRBV5-1|TRBJ1-1|14|.
CASSLWDMNTEAFF
TGCGCCAGCAGTCTCTGGGACATGAACACTGAAGCTTTCTTT
>.|TRBV5-6|TRBJ2-3|14|.
CASSLEYSTDTQYF
TGTGCCAGCAGCCTAGAGTACAGCACAGATACGCAGTATTTT
>.|TRBV28|TRBJ2-2|12|TRBD2
CASSRLAGVLFF
TGTGCCAGCAGTAGACTAGCGGGTGTGCTGTTTTTT
>.|TRBV14|TRBJ2-7|16|TRBD2
CASSPREREIPYEQYF
TGTGCCAGCAGCCCCAGGGAGCGGGAGATCCCCTACGAGCAGTACTTC
>.|TRBV21-1|TRBJ2-5|14|.
CASSLPGQQETQYF
TGTGCCAGCAGCCTACCAGGGCAGCAAGAGACCCAGTACTTC
>once|TRBV9|TRBJ1-6|15|TRBD1
CASSPNDRVNSPLHF
TGTGCCAGCAGCCCCAACGACAGGGTTAATTCACCCCTCCACTTT
>.|TRBV4-1|TRBJ2-7|15|.
CASSQEPDLRGEQYF
TGCGCCAGCAGCCAAGAGCCCGACCTTAGGGGTGAGCAGTACTTC
>.|TRBV5-1|TRBJ2-3|14|.
CASSSLGGADTQYF
TGCGCCAGCAGCTCCCTAGGGGGGGCAGATACGCAGTATTTT
>.|TRBV10-3|TRBJ2-1|15|.
CAISEGRELGPEQFF
TGTGCCATCAGTGAGGGTCGGGAGTTGGGGCCGGAGCAGTTCTTC
>.|TRBV29-1|TRBJ2-2|16|.
CSVESGRDREHRGAVF
TGCAGCGTTGAATCTGGCAGGGATCGCGAACACCGGGGAGCTGTTTTT
>.|TRBV7-3|TRBJ2-1|18|TRBD1
CASSLQAGQGTGVDEQFF
TGTGCCAGCAGCCTTCAGGCGGGACAGGGGACCGGAGTTGATGAGCAGTTCTTC
>.|TRBV14|TRBJ2-7|14|.
CASSPLFPSYEQYF
TGTGCCAGCAGCCCCCTATTCCCCTCCTACGAGCAGTACTTC
>.|TRBV4-3|TRBJ2-3|16|TRBD2
CASSPIAGGPRDTQYF
TGCGCCAGCAGCCCCATAGCGGGAGGGCCGCGAGATACGCAGTATTTT
>.|TRBV5-4|TRBJ2-1|17|TRBD2
CASSLVGGSETYNEQFF
TGTGCCAGCAGCTTGGTAGGCGGGAGCGAGACCTACAATGAGCAGTTCTTC
>few|TRBV9|TRBJ2-3|13|.
CASSVGVTDTQYF
TGTGCCAGCAGCGTAGGTGTGACAGATACGCAGTATTTT
>once|TRBV6-5|TRBJ1-2|14|.
CASSYRGGDYGYTF
TGTGCCAGCAGTTACCGGGGGGGAGACTATGGCTACACCTTC
>.|TRBV28|TRBJ2-5|17|TRBD2
CASSFSLAGVTRETQYF
TGTGCCAGCAGTTTCTCACTAGCGGGAGTCACCAGGGAGACCCAGTACTTC